This T cell receptor (beta chain) was obtained from a study of beta chain features in type 1 diabetes (dated by TCRdb to between 2018 and 2020). With regard to the full study: Patients and healthy donors did not differ in mean age, gender distribution, total cell number or subset yield. Across all samples, almost 110 million sorted cells were examined, and cell number per subset correlated strongly with RNA yield. In the study, recently diagnosed type 1 diabetes patients and matched healthy donors were compared on the TCRB repertoires of their sorted circulating CD4+ T cell subsets. Naive and central memory subsets were obtained from all 30 or so donors, but regulatory and stem cell-like memory subsets were isolated from only 8 patients and roughly eight healthy donors.

The investigation overall reported the following: In all four CD4+ subsets, TCRB CDR3 length was moderately but significantly shorter in type 1 diabetes patients. Because cDNA was sequenced instead of genomic DNA, activated cells with high expression could be over-represented, although the groups did not differ in activation or CD3 levels. The naive, central memory and regulatory TCRB repertoires appeared to resemble one another more closely among patients than among healthy donors. Shorter templates might be favored by PCR, yet because patient and control samples were amplified and corrected together, any such skew would affect both groups equally. At VDJ recombination sites, patients with type 1 diabetes made fewer insertions and deleted more nucleotides, a pattern implying thymic rearrangement abnormalities. Only small numbers of individuals were included in the HLA sub-analyses, which left unresolved whether HLA type had any influence on TCRB rearrangement.

Each donor gave one peripheral blood draw, averaging approximately 110 mL, which was collected into heparinised tubes. A BD FACSAria II and a panel including CD45RO, CCR7, CD25, CD127, CD95 and CD27 were used to sort naive, central memory, regulatory and stem cell-like memory CD4+ T cells. Purity was above 95% for every sorted population. PBMCs were isolated right away by Lymphoprep density gradient centrifugation and were stained directly, without culture. So that batch effects would be minimized, each experiment stained and sorted samples in pairs, pairing one healthy donor with one patient. The germline V gene sets CDR1 to SGDLS and CDR2 to YYNGEE. V lost 4 bases and J lost 4 bases; the stretch between them is 11 bases long. The CDR3 goes from the cysteine to the phenylalanine over 13 residues. Only the CDR3 DNA is retained, 39 bases long and in frame from the first base. In this sample, this clone turned up a few times. Its antigen remains undetermined. No base quality information exists; no much larger clone differs at one position.

The High Capacity cDNA Reverse Transcription Kit was used to reverse transcribe all of the isolated RNA, meaning that expressed TCRB transcripts were what got sequenced. Naive, central memory and regulatory T cell samples underwent deep immunoSEQ sequencing, averaging roughly 3.5 million total reads per sample. Sorted cells were lysed in RLT buffer and RNA was extracted with DNase-treated RNeasy Micro or Mini kits, depending on cell number. To prevent cross-contamination, each cell subset was processed individually, whereas patient and healthy donor samples were processed jointly. Using the immunoSEQ multiplex PCR, TCRB sequences were amplified from cDNA into 87-bp fragments spanning the CDR3 region. Sequencing of the amplicons was done on the Illumina HiSeq platform. Concerning the study's data processing: Synthetic template baselines were used to correct PCR bias computationally, reads within Hamming distance 2 were collapsed, and singletons that could not be merged were discarded. By aligning reads against IMGT, V, D and J genes, CDR3 length, and insertions or deletions at six rearrangement sites were assigned. Within each subset, clonotype counts were normalized to sorted cell number, and only after that were true diversity and Gini coefficients computed with the tcR R package. Repertoire sharing was quantified using the overlap coefficient calculated on TCRB nucleotide sequences. The immuneACCESS repertoire file appears here via TCRdb, limited to in-frame rearrangements. These files lack a portion of the clones; in checked studies, under half of the deficit traces to unresolved V genes, and the cause of the others is not known. V, J and clone size reflect that table, while D and trimming were determined from the DNA. For this sample there are fewer than 200,000 clones; around a tenth appear just once. More than 0.4% of the sample is taken by the ten largest.

This chain is built from TRBV9 and TRBJ2-5; tentative D gene TRBD1, with 6 bases matching. Sequenced: central memory CD4+ T cells from blood. This TCR derives from a young man with type 1 diabetes. The nucleotide sequence reads TGTGCCAGCAGCACCCGGACAGCAGAGACCCAGTACTTC. Translation gives CASSTRTAETQYF.